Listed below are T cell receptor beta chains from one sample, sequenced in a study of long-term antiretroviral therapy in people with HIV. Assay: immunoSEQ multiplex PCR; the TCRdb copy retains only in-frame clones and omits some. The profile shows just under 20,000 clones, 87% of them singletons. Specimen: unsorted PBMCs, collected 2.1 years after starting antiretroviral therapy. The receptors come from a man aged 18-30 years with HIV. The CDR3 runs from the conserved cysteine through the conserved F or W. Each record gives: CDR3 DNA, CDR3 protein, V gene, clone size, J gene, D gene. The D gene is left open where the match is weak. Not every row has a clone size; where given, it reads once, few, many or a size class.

CDR3 DNA: TGTGCCAGCAGCCTCCGGAGAGATACGCAGTATTTT
CDR3 protein: CASSLRRDTQYF
V gene: TRBV7-2
clone size: .
J gene: TRBJ2-3
D gene: .

CDR3 DNA: TGTGCCAGCAGCTCGTTAGACTCAGGGGGCACTGAAGCTTTCTTT
CDR3 protein: CASSSLDSGGTEAFF
V gene: TRBV13
clone size: .
J gene: TRBJ1-1
D gene: TRBD1

CDR3 DNA: TGTGCCAGCAGTTACTCGGGGGGGGAGAACACCATATATTTT
CDR3 protein: CASSYSGGENTIYF
V gene: TRBV6-5
clone size: .
J gene: TRBJ1-3
D gene: .

CDR3 DNA: TGCGCCAGCAGCCAAGAAGGACCGGGTACTCCACACGAGCAGTACTTC
CDR3 protein: CASSQEGPGTPHEQYF
V gene: TRBV4-3
clone size: .
J gene: TRBJ2-7
D gene: .

CDR3 DNA: TGTGCCAGCAGCTTGGTACCGACAGGGGATGGCGAGCAGTACTTC
CDR3 protein: CASSLVPTGDGEQYF
V gene: TRBV5-6
clone size: few
J gene: TRBJ2-7
D gene: TRBD1

CDR3 DNA: TGTGCCAGCAGCGCCGGGACAGGGGTTCCCGGGGAGCTGTTTTTT
CDR3 protein: CASSAGTGVPGELFF
V gene: TRBV5-6
clone size: .
J gene: TRBJ2-2
D gene: TRBD1

CDR3 DNA: TGTGCCAGTAGAATCGACAGGGAGGCTGAAAAACTGTTTTTT
CDR3 protein: CASRIDREAEKLFF
V gene: TRBV19
clone size: .
J gene: TRBJ1-4
D gene: TRBD1

CDR3 DNA: TGTGCCACCAGCAGAGATAATTCAGGATTCTATGGCTACACCTTC
CDR3 protein: CATSRDNSGFYGYTF
V gene: TRBV15
clone size: .
J gene: TRBJ1-2
D gene: .

CDR3 DNA: TGTGCCAGCAGCTTGAAGGACCCCTCCTACGAGCAGTACTTC
CDR3 protein: CASSLKDPSYEQYF
V gene: TRBV5-8
clone size: .
J gene: TRBJ2-7
D gene: .

CDR3 DNA: TGCGCCAGCAGCCAAGTCACGGGGGGGTACACCGGGGAGCTGTTTTTT
CDR3 protein: CASSQVTGGYTGELFF
V gene: TRBV4-3
clone size: .
J gene: TRBJ2-2
D gene: TRBD2

CDR3 DNA: TGTGCCAGCAGCCCACTCTACGAGCAGTACTTC
CDR3 protein: CASSPLYEQYF
V gene: TRBV11-2
clone size: .
J gene: TRBJ2-7
D gene: .

CDR3 DNA: TGTGCCAGTAGTCCCCGGGCCACTAACTATGGCTACACCTTC
CDR3 protein: CASSPRATNYGYTF
V gene: TRBV19
clone size: .
J gene: TRBJ1-2
D gene: .

CDR3 DNA: TGCAGCGTTGTGCAAGTCTACGAGCAGTACTTC
CDR3 protein: CSVVQVYEQYF
V gene: TRBV29-1
clone size: .
J gene: TRBJ2-7
D gene: .

CDR3 DNA: TGTGCCAGCAGCGAGGGGAGGGGTGGGAATCAGCCCCAGCATTTT
CDR3 protein: CASSEGRGGNQPQHF
V gene: TRBV2
clone size: .
J gene: TRBJ1-5
D gene: .

CDR3 DNA: TGTGCCAGCAGCCAAGGGCGCCAGAACACTGAAGCTTTCTTT
CDR3 protein: CASSQGRQNTEAFF
V gene: TRBV4-2
clone size: .
J gene: TRBJ1-1
D gene: .

CDR3 DNA: TGTGCCAGCAGTGATGGGCCACGGGGCAGTTTGAACTTC
CDR3 protein: CASSDGPRGSLNF
V gene: TRBV25-1
clone size: .
J gene: TRBJ2-7
D gene: .

CDR3 DNA: TGCAGCGTTGTTGATATGGGGCCTGAAGCTTTCTTT
CDR3 protein: CSVVDMGPEAFF
V gene: TRBV29-1
clone size: .
J gene: TRBJ1-1
D gene: .

CDR3 DNA: TGTGCCAGCAGCTTCGAGGTTACAGATACGCAGTATTTT
CDR3 protein: CASSFEVTDTQYF
V gene: TRBV5-4
clone size: .
J gene: TRBJ2-3
D gene: .

CDR3 DNA: TGCAGCGTTGGTAGGGTCGGCCGCTGGGATGAGCAGTTCTTC
CDR3 protein: CSVGRVGRWDEQFF
V gene: TRBV29-1
clone size: .
J gene: TRBJ2-1
D gene: .

CDR3 DNA: TGTGCCAGCAGCCCCGACATAGTCTCTGGAAACACCATATATTTT
CDR3 protein: CASSPDIVSGNTIYF
V gene: TRBV6-5
clone size: .
J gene: TRBJ1-3
D gene: .

CDR3 DNA: TGTGCCAGCTCGTTGTTAGGGCTCGGAAACACCATATATTTT
CDR3 protein: CASSLLGLGNTIYF
V gene: TRBV6-1
clone size: .
J gene: TRBJ1-3
D gene: .

CDR3 DNA: TGCGCCAGCAGCTTGTACAAAAGACTAGCGGGAGAATCCTACAATGAGCAGTTCTTC
CDR3 protein: CASSLYKRLAGESYNEQFF
V gene: TRBV5-1
clone size: .
J gene: TRBJ2-1
D gene: TRBD2

CDR3 DNA: TGTGCCTGGAGATACTCGGAGGCCTACGAGCAGTACTTC
CDR3 protein: CAWRYSEAYEQYF
V gene: TRBV30
clone size: .
J gene: TRBJ2-7
D gene: .

CDR3 DNA: TGTGCCAGCAGCTTAGAAAGGGTTGGCGAGACCCAGTACTTC
CDR3 protein: CASSLERVGETQYF
V gene: TRBV7-2
clone size: .
J gene: TRBJ2-5
D gene: .

CDR3 DNA: TGTGCCAGCAGTTTAGTGGGGAAGAGGGATAATTCACCCCTCCACTTT
CDR3 protein: CASSLVGKRDNSPLHF
V gene: TRBV27
clone size: .
J gene: TRBJ1-6
D gene: .

CDR3 DNA: TGTGCCAGTAGTATCCTGCCGACTCTCGGGGAGCTGTTTTTT
CDR3 protein: CASSILPTLGELFF
V gene: TRBV19
clone size: .
J gene: TRBJ2-2
D gene: .

CDR3 DNA: TGTGCCAGCAGTTACTCTGGGGGTCCCTACGAGCAGTACTTC
CDR3 protein: CASSYSGGPYEQYF
V gene: TRBV6-5
clone size: .
J gene: TRBJ2-7
D gene: .

CDR3 DNA: TGTGCCAGCAGCGTGGGAGGGGACATCATGAACACTGAAGCTTTCTTT
CDR3 protein: CASSVGGDIMNTEAFF
V gene: TRBV9
clone size: .
J gene: TRBJ1-1
D gene: .

CDR3 DNA: TGTGCCTGGAGTCCCGGGGCCGAAGCTTTCTTT
CDR3 protein: CAWSPGAEAFF
V gene: TRBV30
clone size: .
J gene: TRBJ1-1
D gene: .

CDR3 DNA: TGCGCCAGCAGCCATACTACAGGGACGGGGGGCTACACCTTC
CDR3 protein: CASSHTTGTGGYTF
V gene: TRBV4-1
clone size: .
J gene: TRBJ1-2
D gene: .

CDR3 DNA: TGTGCCAGCAGCGCCGGGTCTAATTCACCCCTCCACTTT
CDR3 protein: CASSAGSNSPLHF
V gene: TRBV5-8
clone size: .
J gene: TRBJ1-6
D gene: .

CDR3 DNA: TGTGCCAGCAGTCCAACTAGGGACGAGACCCAGTACTTC
CDR3 protein: CASSPTRDETQYF
V gene: TRBV13
clone size: .
J gene: TRBJ2-5
D gene: .

CDR3 DNA: TGTGCCAGCAGCCAAGTACAGCTCTATGGCTACACCTTC
CDR3 protein: CASSQVQLYGYTF
V gene: TRBV14
clone size: .
J gene: TRBJ1-2
D gene: .

CDR3 DNA: TGCGCCAGCAGCTTGATGGCGGCGAGGGAGCAGTACTTC
CDR3 protein: CASSLMAAREQYF
V gene: TRBV5-1
clone size: .
J gene: TRBJ2-7
D gene: .

CDR3 DNA: TGTGCCGACCGATTGGGTCCTGAAGCTTTCTTT
CDR3 protein: CADRLGPEAFF
V gene: TRBV7-9
clone size: once
J gene: TRBJ1-1
D gene: .

CDR3 DNA: TGTGCCAGCAACCCCGATCCCGTGGGGGGCTATGGCTACACCTTC
CDR3 protein: CASNPDPVGGYGYTF
V gene: TRBV6-6
clone size: .
J gene: TRBJ1-2
D gene: .

CDR3 DNA: TGTGCCAGCAGCTTAAGCGCCGACGAGCAGTACTTC
CDR3 protein: CASSLSADEQYF
V gene: TRBV7-8
clone size: .
J gene: TRBJ2-7
D gene: .

CDR3 DNA: TGTGCCAGCAGCTTGTCGGGGGGGGCCCTCCGGGGCTACGAGCAGTACTTC
CDR3 protein: CASSLSGGALRGYEQYF
V gene: TRBV7-2
clone size: .
J gene: TRBJ2-7
D gene: TRBD2

CDR3 DNA: TGTGCCAGCAGTTGGGCTAATGAAAAACTGTTTTTT
CDR3 protein: CASSWANEKLFF
V gene: TRBV2
clone size: .
J gene: TRBJ1-4
D gene: .

CDR3 DNA: TGTGCCAGCTCACCACTTCGTTCGGTTACTAGCACAGATACGCAGTATTTT
CDR3 protein: CASSPLRSVTSTDTQYF
V gene: TRBV18
clone size: .
J gene: TRBJ2-3
D gene: .

CDR3 DNA: TGTGCGGTGAGGGGGAGTCCGAAAGAGACCCAGTACTTC
CDR3 protein: CAVRGSPKETQYF
V gene: TRBV28
clone size: .
J gene: TRBJ2-5
D gene: .

CDR3 DNA: TGTGCCACCAGCAGAGGGGCGCAGGGGTCGAACACTGAAGCTTTCTTT
CDR3 protein: CATSRGAQGSNTEAFF
V gene: TRBV15
clone size: once
J gene: TRBJ1-1
D gene: .

CDR3 DNA: TGTGCCAGCAGCTTAGGTCGGGGGGACGAGCAGTACTTC
CDR3 protein: CASSLGRGDEQYF
V gene: TRBV7-2
clone size: .
J gene: TRBJ2-7
D gene: TRBD2

CDR3 DNA: TGTGCCAGCAGACTGGACAAGACCTACTCCTACGAGCAGTACTTC
CDR3 protein: CASRLDKTYSYEQYF
V gene: TRBV6-5
clone size: .
J gene: TRBJ2-7
D gene: .

CDR3 DNA: TGTGCCAGCTCACAGTTAAATTCACCCCTCCACTTT
CDR3 protein: CASSQLNSPLHF
V gene: TRBV18
clone size: few
J gene: TRBJ1-6
D gene: .